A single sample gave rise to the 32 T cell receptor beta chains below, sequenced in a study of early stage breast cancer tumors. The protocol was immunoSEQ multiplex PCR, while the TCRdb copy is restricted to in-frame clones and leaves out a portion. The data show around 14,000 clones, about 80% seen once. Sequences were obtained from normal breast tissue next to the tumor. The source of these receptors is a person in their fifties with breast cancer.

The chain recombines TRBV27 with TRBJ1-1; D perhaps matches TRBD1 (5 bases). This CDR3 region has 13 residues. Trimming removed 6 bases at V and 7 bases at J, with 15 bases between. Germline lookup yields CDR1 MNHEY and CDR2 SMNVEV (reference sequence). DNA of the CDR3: TGTGCCAGCAGCACGGGAATCGACAGTGAAGCTTTCTTT. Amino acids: CASSTGIDSEAFF.

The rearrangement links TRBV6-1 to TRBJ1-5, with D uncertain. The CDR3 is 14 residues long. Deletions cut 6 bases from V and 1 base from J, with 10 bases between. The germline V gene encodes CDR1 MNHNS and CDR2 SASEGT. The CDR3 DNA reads TGTGCCAGCAGCTTTACATTGAGCAATCAGCCCCAGCATTTT. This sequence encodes CASSFTLSNQPQHF.

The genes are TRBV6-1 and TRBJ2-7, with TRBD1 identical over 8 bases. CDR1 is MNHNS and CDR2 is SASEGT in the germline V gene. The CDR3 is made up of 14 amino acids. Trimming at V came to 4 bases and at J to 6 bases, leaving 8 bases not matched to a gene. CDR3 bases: TGTGCCAGCAGTGGGACAGGGCGATCGGGCGAGCAGTACTTC. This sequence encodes CASSGTGRSGEQYF.

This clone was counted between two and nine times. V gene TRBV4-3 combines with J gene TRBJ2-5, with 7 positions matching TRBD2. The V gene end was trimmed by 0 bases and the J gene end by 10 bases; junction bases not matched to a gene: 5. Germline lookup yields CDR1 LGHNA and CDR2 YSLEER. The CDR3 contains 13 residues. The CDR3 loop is CASSQDRRGSQYF. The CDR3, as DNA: TGCGCCAGCAGCCAAGATCGGCGGGGGAGCCAGTACTTC.

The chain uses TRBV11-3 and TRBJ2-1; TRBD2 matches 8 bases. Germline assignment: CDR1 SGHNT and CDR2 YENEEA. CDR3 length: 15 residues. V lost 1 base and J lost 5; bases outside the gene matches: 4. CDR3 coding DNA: TGTGCCAGCAGCTTAGCGGCGGGGGGCAACAATGAGCAGTTCTTC. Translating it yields CASSLAAGGNNEQFF.

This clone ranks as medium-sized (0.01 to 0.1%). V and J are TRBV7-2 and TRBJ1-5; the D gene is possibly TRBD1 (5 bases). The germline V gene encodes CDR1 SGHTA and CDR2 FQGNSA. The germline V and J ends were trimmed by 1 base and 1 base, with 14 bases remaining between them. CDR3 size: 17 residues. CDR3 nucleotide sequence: TGTGCCAGCAGCTTAGAAGGGATCGGGGGGAGCAATCAGCCCCAGCATTTT. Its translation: CASSLEGIGGSNQPQHF. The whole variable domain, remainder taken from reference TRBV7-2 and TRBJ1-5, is GAGVSQSPSNKVTEKGKDVELRCDPISGHTALYWYRQSLGQGLEFLIYFQGNSAPDKSGLPSDRFSAERTGGSVSTLTIQRTQQEDSAVYLCASSLEGIGGSNQPQHFGDGTRLSIL.

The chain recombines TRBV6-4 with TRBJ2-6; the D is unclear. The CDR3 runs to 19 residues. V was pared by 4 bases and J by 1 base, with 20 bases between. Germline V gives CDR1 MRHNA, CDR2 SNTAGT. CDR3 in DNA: TGTGCCAGCAGTGTCGAGGAACCCCGACTCCTATCTGGGGCCAACGTCCTGACTTTC. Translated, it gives CASSVEEPRLLSGANVLTF.

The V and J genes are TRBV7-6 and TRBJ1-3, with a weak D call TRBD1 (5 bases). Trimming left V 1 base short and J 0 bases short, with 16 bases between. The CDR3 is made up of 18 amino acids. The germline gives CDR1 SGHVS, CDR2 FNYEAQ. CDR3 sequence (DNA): TGTGCCAGCAGCTTAGGTGTGGCAGGGCAGGCCTCTGGAAACACCATATATTTT. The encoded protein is CASSLGVAGQASGNTIYF.

The CDR3 loop is CASSLGWGAEAFF. For the CDR3, the DNA is TGTGCCAGCAGCCTAGGCTGGGGCGCTGAAGCTTTCTTT. This rearrangement joins TRBV7-2 to TRBJ1-1; TRBD1 might be the D (5 bases). The V gene's germline CDR1 is SGHTA and CDR2 FQGNSA. V dropped 5 bases and J dropped 6 bases, with 13 bases sitting between them. The CDR3 runs to 13 residues.

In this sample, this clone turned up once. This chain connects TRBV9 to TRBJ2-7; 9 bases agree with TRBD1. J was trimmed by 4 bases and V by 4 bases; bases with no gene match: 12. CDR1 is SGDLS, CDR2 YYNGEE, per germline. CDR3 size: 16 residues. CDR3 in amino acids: CASSPTPGTGRYEQYF. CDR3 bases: TGTGCCAGCAGCCCAACTCCCGGGACAGGGAGATACGAGCAGTACTTC.

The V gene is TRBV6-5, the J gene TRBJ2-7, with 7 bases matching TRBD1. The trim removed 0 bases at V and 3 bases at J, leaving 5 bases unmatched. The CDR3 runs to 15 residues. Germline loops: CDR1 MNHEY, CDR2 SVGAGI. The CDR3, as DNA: TGTGCCAGCAGTTACTCGTCAGGGGGAGTCTACGAGCAGTACTTC. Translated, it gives CASSYSSGGVYEQYF.

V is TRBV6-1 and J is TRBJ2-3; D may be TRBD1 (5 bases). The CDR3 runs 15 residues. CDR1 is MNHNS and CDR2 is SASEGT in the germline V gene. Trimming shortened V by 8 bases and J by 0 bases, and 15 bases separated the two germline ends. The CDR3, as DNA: TGTGCCAGCGTATGGTGGACAACTAGCACAGATACGCAGTATTTT. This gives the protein CASVWWTTSTDTQYF.

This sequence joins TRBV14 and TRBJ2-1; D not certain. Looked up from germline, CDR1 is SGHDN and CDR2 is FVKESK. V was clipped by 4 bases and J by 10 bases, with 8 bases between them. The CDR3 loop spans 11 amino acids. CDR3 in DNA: TGTGCCAGCAGCCGAACCTTCGAGCAGTTCTTC. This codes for CASSRTFEQFF.

The CDR3 DNA follows: TGCGCCAGCAGCCCGGGGACGGGGAGCTCCTACGAGCAGTACTTC. Translated: CASSPGTGSSYEQYF. This rearrangement joins TRBV5-1 to TRBJ2-7; D assignment may be TRBD1 or TRBD2 (5 bases each). From germline, CDR1 is SGHRS and CDR2 YFSETQ. CDR3 length: 15 residues. V lost 4 bases, J lost 0 bases, and 14 bases lay in between.

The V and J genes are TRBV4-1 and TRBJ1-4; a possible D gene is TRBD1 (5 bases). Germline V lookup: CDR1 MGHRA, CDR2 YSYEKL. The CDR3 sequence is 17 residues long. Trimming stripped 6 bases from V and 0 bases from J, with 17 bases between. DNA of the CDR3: TGCGCCAGCAGTCGTGATGTGGGGCGTTCAACTAATGAAAAACTGTTTTTT. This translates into CASSRDVGRSTNEKLFF.

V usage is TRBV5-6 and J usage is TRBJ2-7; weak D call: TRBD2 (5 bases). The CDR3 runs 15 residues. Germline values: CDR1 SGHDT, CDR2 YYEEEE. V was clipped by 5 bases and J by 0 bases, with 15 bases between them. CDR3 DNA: TGTGCCAGCAGGACCGGCGGGCAGAACTCCTACGAGCAGTACTTC. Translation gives CASRTGGQNSYEQYF. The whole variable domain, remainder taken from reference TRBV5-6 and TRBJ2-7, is DAGVTQSPTHLIKTRGQQVTLRCSPKSGHDTVSWYQQALGQGPQFIFQYYEEEERQRGNFPDRFSGHQFPNYSSELNVNALLLGDSALYLCASRTGGQNSYEQYFGPGTRLTVT.

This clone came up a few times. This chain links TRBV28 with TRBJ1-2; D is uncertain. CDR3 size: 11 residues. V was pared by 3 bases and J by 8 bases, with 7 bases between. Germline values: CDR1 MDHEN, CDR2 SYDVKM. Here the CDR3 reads CASSFPGGYTF. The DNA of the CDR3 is TGTGCCAGCAGTTTTCCAGGCGGCTACACCTTC.

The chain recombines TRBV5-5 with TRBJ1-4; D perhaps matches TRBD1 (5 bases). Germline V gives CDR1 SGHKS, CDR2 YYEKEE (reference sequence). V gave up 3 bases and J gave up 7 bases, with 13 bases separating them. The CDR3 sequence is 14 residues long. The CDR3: CASSSPGTSEKLFF. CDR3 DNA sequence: TGTGCCAGCAGCTCTCCAGGGACGTCTGAAAAACTGTTTTTT.

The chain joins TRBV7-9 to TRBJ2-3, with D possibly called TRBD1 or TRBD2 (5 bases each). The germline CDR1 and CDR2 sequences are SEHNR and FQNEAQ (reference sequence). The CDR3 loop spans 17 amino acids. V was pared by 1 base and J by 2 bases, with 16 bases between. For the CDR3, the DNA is TGTGCCAGCAGCTTAGGTACAGGCGGGTGGCCCACAGATACGCAGTATTTT. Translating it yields CASSLGTGGWPTDTQYF.

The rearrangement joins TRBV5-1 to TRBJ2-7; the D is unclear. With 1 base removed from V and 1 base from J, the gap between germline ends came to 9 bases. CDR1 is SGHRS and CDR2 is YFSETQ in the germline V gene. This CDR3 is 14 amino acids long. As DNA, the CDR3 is TGCGCCAGCAGCTTGACGGACGCGTCCTACGAGCAGTACTTC. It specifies CASSLTDASYEQYF.

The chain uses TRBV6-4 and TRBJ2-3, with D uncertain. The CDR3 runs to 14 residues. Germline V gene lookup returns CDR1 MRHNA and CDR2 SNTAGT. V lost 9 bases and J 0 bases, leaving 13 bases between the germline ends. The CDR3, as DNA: TGTGCCAGTAAAGAGGCAGCTAGCACAGATACGCAGTATTTT. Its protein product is CASKEAASTDTQYF.

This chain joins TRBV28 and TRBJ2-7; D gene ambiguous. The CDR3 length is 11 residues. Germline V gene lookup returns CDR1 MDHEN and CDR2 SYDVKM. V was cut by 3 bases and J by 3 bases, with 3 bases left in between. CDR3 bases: TGTGCCAGCAGTTTCAACTACGAGCAGTACTTC. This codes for CASSFNYEQYF.

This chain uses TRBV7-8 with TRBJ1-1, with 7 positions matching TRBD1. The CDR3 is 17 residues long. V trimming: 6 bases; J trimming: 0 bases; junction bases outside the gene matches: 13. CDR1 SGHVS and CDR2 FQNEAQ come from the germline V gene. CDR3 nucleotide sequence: TGTGCCAGCAGTATAGGGGGCCTAGGCCATCTGAACACTGAAGCTTTCTTT. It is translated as CASSIGGLGHLNTEAFF. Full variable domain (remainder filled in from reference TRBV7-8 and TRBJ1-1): GAGVSQSPRYKVAKRGQDVALRCDPISGHVSLFWYQQALGQGPEFLTYFQNEAQLDKSGLPSDRFFAERPEGSVSTLKIQRTQQEDSAVYLCASSIGGLGHLNTEAFFGQGTRLTVV.

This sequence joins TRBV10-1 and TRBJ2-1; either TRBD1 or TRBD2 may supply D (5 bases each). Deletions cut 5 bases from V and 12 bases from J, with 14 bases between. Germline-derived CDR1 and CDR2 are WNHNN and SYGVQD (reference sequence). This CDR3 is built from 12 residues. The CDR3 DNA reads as TGCGCCAGCAGTCCCAGCGAGGGGAGGCAGTTCTTC. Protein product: CASSPSEGRQFF.

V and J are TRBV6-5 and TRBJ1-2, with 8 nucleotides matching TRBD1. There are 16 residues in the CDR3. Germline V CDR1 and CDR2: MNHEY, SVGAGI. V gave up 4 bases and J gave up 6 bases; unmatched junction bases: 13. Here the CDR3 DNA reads TGTGCCAGCAGTTCCAAGACCGGGACAGGTTTGAATGGCTACACCTTC. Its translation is CASSSKTGTGLNGYTF.

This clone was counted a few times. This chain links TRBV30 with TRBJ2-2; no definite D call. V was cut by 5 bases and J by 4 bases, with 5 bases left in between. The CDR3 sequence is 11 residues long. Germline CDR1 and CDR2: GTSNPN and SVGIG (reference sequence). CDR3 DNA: TGTGCCTGGGGCATCACCGGGGAGCTGTTTTTT. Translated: CAWGITGELFF.

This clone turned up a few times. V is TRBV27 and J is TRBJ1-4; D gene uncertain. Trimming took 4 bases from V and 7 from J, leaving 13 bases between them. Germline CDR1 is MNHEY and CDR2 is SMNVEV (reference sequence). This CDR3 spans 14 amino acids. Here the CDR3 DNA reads TGTGCCAGCAGTTCCCTTTCTATGGGTGAAAAACTGTTTTTT. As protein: CASSSLSMGEKLFF.

The CDR3, as DNA: TGTGCCAGCAGCTCATTGGCGGGGGACTACAATGAGCAGTTCTTC. Its protein is CASSSLAGDYNEQFF. The chain combines TRBV7-6 with TRBJ2-1; 7 bases are a match to TRBD2. The CDR3 is made up of 15 amino acids. The germline V gene has CDR1 SGHVS and CDR2 FNYEAQ. Trimming took 4 bases from V and 3 from J; bases not matched to a gene: 6. Together with reference TRBV7-6 and TRBJ2-1, the CDR3 gives the full variable domain: GAGVSQSPRYKVTKRGQDVALRCDPISGHVSLYWYRQALGQGPEFLTYFNYEAQQDKSGLPNDRFSAERPEGSISTLTIQRTEQRDSAMYRCASSSLAGDYNEQFFGPGTRLTVL.

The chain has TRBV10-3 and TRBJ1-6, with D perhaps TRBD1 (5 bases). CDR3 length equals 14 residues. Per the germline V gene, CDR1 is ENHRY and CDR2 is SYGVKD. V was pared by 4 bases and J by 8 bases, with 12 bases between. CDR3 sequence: CAISGGGRYSPLHF. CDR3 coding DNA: TGTGCCATCAGTGGGGGGGGACGGTATTCACCCCTCCACTTT.

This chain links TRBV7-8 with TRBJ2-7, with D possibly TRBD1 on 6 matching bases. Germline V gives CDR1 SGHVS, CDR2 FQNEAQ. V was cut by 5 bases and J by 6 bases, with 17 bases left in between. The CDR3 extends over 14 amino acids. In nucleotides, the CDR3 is TGTGCCAGCAGCCCCGGGGACAAGAACGCCGAGCAGTACTTC. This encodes CASSPGDKNAEQYF.

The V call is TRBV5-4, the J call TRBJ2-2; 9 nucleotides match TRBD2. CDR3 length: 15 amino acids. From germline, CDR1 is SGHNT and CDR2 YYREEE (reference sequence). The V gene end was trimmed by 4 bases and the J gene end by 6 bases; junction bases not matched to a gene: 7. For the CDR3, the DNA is TGTGCCAGCAGCCGCTCCATAGCGGGGGCCGGGGAGCTGTTTTTT. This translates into CASSRSIAGAGELFF.

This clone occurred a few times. The DNA of the CDR3 is TGTGCCAGCAGCCGAAATCAGCCCCAGCATTTT. This codes for CASSRNQPQHF. The chain joins TRBV14 to TRBJ1-5, with D unclear. Trimming removed 4 bases from V and 4 bases from J, with 2 bases in between. The CDR3 is made up of 11 amino acids. Looked up from germline, CDR1 is SGHDN and CDR2 is FVKESK.